These 18 T cell receptor beta chains originate from one sample sequenced in a study of blood T cell repertoires in COVID-19. The data were produced by immunoSEQ multiplex PCR, yet TCRdb's version contains in-frame clones alone and is incomplete. The sample shows some 240,000 clones, approximately 82% of them seen only once. Specimen: peripheral blood. The source of these receptors is a man aged 50-59 years with active or convalescent COVID-19.

The J gene is TRBJ2-3, the V gene TRBV10-3, with a weak D call TRBD2 (6 bases). The CDR3 loop spans 14 amino acids. Germline loops: CDR1 ENHRY, CDR2 SYGVKD. The V end was cut by 11 bases, the J end by 4 bases, with 19 bases between. The CDR3 loop reads CASGRRDGADTQYF. DNA for the CDR3: TGTGCCTCGGGTAGGAGGGACGGAGCAGATACGCAGTATTTT.

The chain employs TRBV6-2 or TRBV6-3 and TRBJ1-5, with a tentative D call TRBD1 (5 bases). Looked up from germline, CDR1 is MNHEY and CDR2 is SVGEGT. This CDR3 contains 17 residues. The V end lost 2 bases, the J end lost 3 bases, and 17 bases lay between the germline ends. CDR3 sequence: CASSYVRGRGDNQPQHF. For the CDR3, the DNA is TGTGCCAGCAGTTACGTCCGGGGCCGGGGGGACAATCAGCCCCAGCATTTT.

The gene calls are TRBV9 and TRBJ2-1; D call uncertain. Per the germline V gene, CDR1 is SGDLS and CDR2 is YYNGEE. Trimming took off 0 bases at V and 5 bases at J, with 6 bases between the two ends. There are 13 residues in the CDR3. The CDR3 DNA follows: TGTGCCAGCAGCGTAGGTCTAAACAATGAGCAGTTCTTC. Translating it yields CASSVGLNNEQFF.

The rearrangement joins TRBV5-1 to TRBJ2-1, with 7 bases that match TRBD2. Germline CDR1 is SGHRS and CDR2 is YFSETQ. CDR3 length: 14 residues. Trimming took 4 bases from V and 5 from J; bases not matched to a gene: 6. CDR3 in DNA: TGCGCCAGCAGCCAAACTAGCGCTCACAATGAGCAGTTCTTC. The encoded protein is CASSQTSAHNEQFF.

This clone was recorded only once. The V call is TRBV18, the J call TRBJ2-5; 7 positions agree with TRBD1. V dropped 3 bases and J dropped 5; count of bases not matched to a gene: 9. Germline V gene data show CDR1 as KGHSH and CDR2 as LQKENI. This CDR3 region has 15 residues. The DNA for the CDR3 is TGTGCCAGCTCACCTAATACAGGGGCTTTGGAGACCCAGTACTTC. This gives the protein CASSPNTGALETQYF.

V and J are TRBV28 and TRBJ1-1, with D unresolved. The CDR3 runs 13 residues. CDR1 and CDR2 from the germline V gene are MDHEN and SYDVKM. The V and J ends lost 5 bases and 8 bases respectively, with 15 bases between them. The CDR3 loop reads CASSRLTPREAFF. The CDR3 DNA follows: TGTGCCAGCAGTCGACTCACCCCCCGGGAAGCTTTCTTT.

A few counts support this clone. The chain recombines TRBV7-3 with TRBJ2-1, with 13 bases identical to TRBD2. The CDR3 contains 17 residues. The germline CDR1 and CDR2 sequences are SGHTA and FQGTGA. The junction had 8 bases not matched to a gene; V was cut back by 2 bases and J by 7 bases. The CDR3 spells CASSLGGTSGTGNEQFF. The CDR3 DNA reads as TGTGCCAGCAGCTTAGGGGGGACTAGCGGGACAGGAAATGAGCAGTTCTTC.

This clone is a singleton in its sample. The chain links TRBV11-2 to TRBJ2-1; D might be TRBD1 (6 bases). The germline gives CDR1 SGHAT, CDR2 FQNNGV. CDR3 length: 13 residues. V was cut by 3 bases and J by 4 bases, with 7 bases left in between. The CDR3 spells CASSFQGYNEQFF. CDR3 DNA: TGTGCCAGCAGCTTCCAGGGGTACAATGAGCAGTTCTTC.

V is TRBV2 and J is TRBJ2-3; 7 bases line up with TRBD2. The CDR3 covers 13 residues. J gave up 8 bases and V 6 bases, and 8 bases lay outside the gene matches. Germline lookup yields CDR1 SNHLY and CDR2 FYNNEI. The CDR3 DNA reads TGTGCCAGCAGCGGGGGGAGTGAGGGTACGCAGTATTTT. Translated, it gives CASSGGSEGTQYF.

J is TRBJ2-3 and V is TRBV7-3, with TRBD2 identical over 13 bases. Trimming cost V 5 bases and J 1 base; bases outside gene matches: 18. The germline V gene has CDR1 SGHTA and CDR2 FQGTGA. This CDR3 has 21 residues. CDR3 coding DNA: TGTGCCAGCAGCCCCTGGACCCCCCGCACACTAGCGGGAGGGGGCACAGATACGCAGTATTTT. As protein: CASSPWTPRTLAGGGTDTQYF.

In its sample, this clone was seen a few times. This chain joins TRBV19 and TRBJ2-1; 7 bases are shared with TRBD1. J gave up 0 bases and V 6 bases, and 17 bases lay outside the gene matches. The CDR3 consists of 19 residues. CDR1 LNHDA and CDR2 SQIVND come from the germline V gene (reference sequence). CDR3 sequence reads: CASSKRDRHGAISYNEQFF. The DNA of the CDR3 is TGTGCCAGTAGCAAACGGGACAGACACGGGGCTATCTCCTACAATGAGCAGTTCTTC.

The chain links TRBV2 to TRBJ1-3; D possibly corresponds to TRBD1 (6 bases). The length of the CDR3 is 15 residues. V was clipped by 4 bases and J by 0 bases, with 10 bases between them. Germline values: CDR1 SNHLY, CDR2 FYNNEI. CDR3 protein: CASSGGQSSGNTIYF. The CDR3 nucleotides read TGTGCCAGCAGTGGCGGACAGAGCTCTGGAAACACCATATATTTT. The variable domain in full, with the rest retrieved from reference TRBV2 and TRBJ1-3, is EPEVTQTPSHQVTQMGQEVILRCVPISNHLYFYWYRQILGQKVEFLVSFYNNEISEKSEIFDDQFSVERPDGSNFTLKIRSTKLEDSAMYFCASSGGQSSGNTIYFGEGSWLTVV.

The chain has TRBV7-9 and TRBJ1-1; 7 nucleotides line up with TRBD1. The CDR3 sequence is 14 residues long. Trimming took 2 bases from V and 1 from J; bases not matched to a gene: 1. The germline gives CDR1 SEHNR, CDR2 FQNEAQ (reference sequence). This CDR3 reads CASSLSGGNTEAFF. Written as DNA, the CDR3 is TGTGCCAGCAGCTTATCAGGGGGGAACACTGAAGCTTTCTTT.

The CDR3 coding sequence is TGTGCCATCAGGGGGACAGGGATCACTGAAGCTTTCTTT. It is translated as CAIRGTGITEAFF. The genes are TRBV10-3 and TRBJ1-1; 9 nucleotides agree with TRBD1. Germline trimming cut 6 bases from V and 4 bases from J; bases unmatched to any gene: 3. The germline CDR1 and CDR2 sequences are ENHRY and SYGVKD. The length of the CDR3 is 13 residues.

This rearrangement joins TRBV5-1 to TRBJ2-2; unclear D gene. Germline CDR1 and CDR2: SGHRS and YFSETQ. Trimming left V 0 bases short and J 2 bases short, with 11 bases between. The CDR3 has 16 amino acids. CDR3 residues: CASSLGTTTNTGELFF. The CDR3 DNA sequence: TGCGCCAGCAGCTTGGGCACGACAACCAACACCGGGGAGCTGTTTTTT.

This clone showed up just once. J is TRBJ1-1 and V is TRBV6-1; TRBD1 aligns across 8 bases. The CDR3 sequence is 14 residues long. Germline V CDR1 and CDR2: MNHNS, SASEGT. The ends lost 2 bases at V and 9 bases at J; junction bases unmatched: 8. CDR3 sequence: CASSERAGGVKAFF. The CDR3 DNA is TGTGCCAGCAGTGAAAGGGCAGGGGGCGTCAAAGCTTTCTTT.

The chain combines TRBV5-4 with TRBJ1-4; D remains ambiguous. V lost 1 base and J 8 bases, leaving 9 bases between the germline ends. Germline lookup yields CDR1 SGHNT and CDR2 YYREEE (reference sequence). There are 13 residues in the CDR3. DNA for the CDR3: TGTGCCAGCAGCTTGATCGGGAGCGAAAAACTGTTTTTT. This codes for CASSLIGSEKLFF.

V usage is TRBV28 and J usage is TRBJ2-1; 9 nucleotides agree with TRBD2. This CDR3 is built from 15 residues. Unmatched junction bases numbered 10, after V lost 6 bases and J lost 7 bases. Germline-derived CDR1 and CDR2 are MDHEN and SYDVKM. DNA for the CDR3: TGTGCCAGCAGCCGCGGGGGGGGGACCGTGAATGAGCAGTTCTTC. Residues: CASSRGGGTVNEQFF.